This T cell receptor beta chain stems from a study of blood T cell repertoires in COVID-19 (dated by TCRdb to 2020 to 2022). Study-wide context: Samples from collaborators originated in the United States, Italy and Spain and spanned both the acute and convalescent phases of COVID-19. The material from the prospective study consisted of cDNA or gDNA derived from T cells, B-cell-depleted T cells, or PBMCs. Subjects who had been exposed to COVID-19, were actively infected with it, or had recovered from it provided the deeply sampled blood TCRbeta repertoires that made up the dataset. The repertoires were released in a freely available public database meant as a resource for research on the immune response to SARS-CoV-2. The samples were drawn from two sources: the first 160 participants of the ongoing ImmuneRACE study, and over 950 subjects contributed by 6 global collaborators. Sample metadata almost always included a de-identified subject ID, COVID-19 status, age in years and sex. Where available, HLA class I and class II types were obtained from metadata supplied by the sample provider rather than from assay-based typing.

TCRbeta CDR3 regions were amplified from genomic DNA by means of the immunoSEQ Assay, a bias-controlled multiplex PCR. The authors' pipeline ran thus. The number of nucleated cells in each sample was estimated by amplification of reference gene primers within the assay. To quantify the absolute abundance of each unique TCRbeta CDR3 rearrangement, sequence reads were collapsed and filtered. Productive Simpson clonality was computed per sample as the square root of Simpson's diversity index over productive rearrangements. The table comes from immuneACCESS by way of TCRdb, which keeps in-frame sequences with V and J called. Part of the clones is missing from these tables; in studies checked, under half for an unresolved V gene and the rest for unknown reasons. The D gene and trimming were derived from the DNA, and the V and J assignments and clone size from that table. Counted in this sample were under 200,000 clones; just under 90% of them appeared once. The top ten constitute 10% of the sample.

In Seattle, one collaborating source enrolled patients while the infection was active and tracked those patients longitudinally over the course of disease. Each collaborating institution followed its own protocols to collect whole blood in K2EDTA tubes. Collaborator samples were shipped for TCRbeta analysis as frozen whole blood, isolated PBMCs, or DNA extracted from either sample type. In regard to this clone: It has no known antigen specificity. No clone much larger than this one lies a single base away; base qualities are absent.

The paper as a whole reports these results and caveats: Clinical and demographic metadata were provided uncurated, with the amount varying by source and participant.

The germline V gene (reference sequence) yields MNHNY for CDR1 and SVGAGI for CDR2. Reading from cysteine to phenylalanine, the CDR3 counts 14 amino acids. The read is trimmed to its CDR3 DNA, 42 bases read in frame from base 1. At the junction V is shortened by 8 bases and J by 2 bases, with 13 bases in between. The sequence came from a woman aged 65 to 85 with COVID-19, enrolled during active disease. The V and J genes are TRBV6-6 and TRBJ1-5, with the D gene uncertain. Sequencing input: peripheral blood. The DNA reads TGTGCCAGCCATCGGGAGGGAGGCAATCAGCCCCAGCATTTT. Its protein reads: CASHREGGNQPQHF.